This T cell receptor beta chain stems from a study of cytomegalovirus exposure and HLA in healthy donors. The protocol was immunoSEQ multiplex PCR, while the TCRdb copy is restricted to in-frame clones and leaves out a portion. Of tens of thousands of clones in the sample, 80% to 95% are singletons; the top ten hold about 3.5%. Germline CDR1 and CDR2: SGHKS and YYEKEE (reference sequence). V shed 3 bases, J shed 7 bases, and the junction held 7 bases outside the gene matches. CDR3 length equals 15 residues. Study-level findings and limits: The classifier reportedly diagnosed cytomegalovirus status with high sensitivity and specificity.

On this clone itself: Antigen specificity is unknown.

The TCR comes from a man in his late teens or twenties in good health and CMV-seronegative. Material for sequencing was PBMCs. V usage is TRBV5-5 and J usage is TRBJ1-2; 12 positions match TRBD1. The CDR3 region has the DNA TGTGCCAGCAGCTCCCCCGGGACAGGGGGCTTTGGCTACACCTTC. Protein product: CASSSPGTGGFGYTF. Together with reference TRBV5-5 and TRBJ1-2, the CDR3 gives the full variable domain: DAGVTQSPTHLIKTRGQQVTLRCSPISGHKSVSWYQQVLGQGPQFIFQYYEKEERGRGNFPDRFSARQFPNYSSELNVNALLLGDSALYLCASSSPGTGGFGYTFGSGTRLTVV.